Listed here is a single TCR beta chain. The antigen it binds to is not known. It has no much larger one-base neighbor in the sample; base qualities were not kept. The sample carries other DNA sequences with the same CDR3. TCRbeta CDR3 regions were amplified from genomic DNA using the immunoSEQ Assay, a bias-controlled multiplex PCR. For the original study's pipeline: The number of nucleated cells in each sample was estimated from the amplification of reference gene primers within the assay. To quantify the absolute abundance of each unique TCRbeta CDR3 rearrangement, sequence reads were collapsed and filtered. For each sample, productive Simpson clonality was calculated by taking the square root of Simpson's diversity index across productive rearrangements. TCRdb stores this immuneACCESS table with in-frame sequences only. Part of the clones is absent; in the studies checked, under half of the shortfall reflects unresolved V genes, and no reason is known for the rest. Clonal size and the V and J genes are those of that table, whereas D and trimming came from the DNA. The sample table holds a few hundred thousand clones, of which 82% were seen once. The ten largest account for roughly 8.2% of the sample.

In Seattle, one collaborating source enrolled patients while the infection was active and tracked those patients longitudinally over the course of disease. Each collaborating institution followed its own protocols to collect whole blood in K2EDTA tubes. For TCRbeta analysis, collaborators shipped samples as frozen whole blood, isolated PBMCs, or DNA extracted from either of those sample types. CDR1 is given as SGHTA and CDR2 as FQGTGA, both from the germline V gene. The CDR3 holds 14 amino acids from the cysteine to the phenylalanine. The only DNA kept is the CDR3, 42 bases in frame from the first base. V ends up 3 bases short and J 4 bases short, with an unmatched junction base count of 2. The record originates from a study of blood T cell repertoires in COVID-19 (dated by TCRdb to about 2020). Turning to the overall study: The collaborator samples originated in the United States, Italy and Spain and spanned the acute and convalescent phases of COVID-19. The material from the prospective study consisted of cDNA or gDNA derived from T cells, B-cell-depleted T cells, or PBMCs. The dataset comprised deeply sampled blood TCRbeta repertoires from subjects exposed to, actively infected with, or recovered from COVID-19. The repertoires were made available in a free public database intended to serve as a resource for research on the immune response to SARS-CoV-2. Samples were obtained from the ongoing ImmuneRACE study (first 160 participants) and from 1,200 or so subjects provided by 6 global collaborators. The sample metadata nearly always contained a de-identified subject ID, COVID-19 status, age in years and sex. HLA class I and class II types, where available, came from metadata supplied by the sample provider rather than from assay-based typing. What the work shows at the level of the full study, not this receptor alone: The amount of clinical and demographic metadata varied by source and participant and was provided uncurated.

The source material was peripheral blood. The receptor's source is a woman older than 75 with COVID-19, enrolled during active disease. The receptor chain draws on TRBV7-3 and TRBJ2-3; the junction holds 9 bases that match TRBD1. The bases are TGTGCCAGCAGCTTCCGACAGGGGGCAGATACGCAGTATTTT. Protein translation: CASSFRQGADTQYF.